The 19 T cell receptor beta chains given below trace back to one sample, sequenced in a study of T cell changes during pregnancy in multiple sclerosis. This table comes from immunoSEQ multiplex PCR, and its TCRdb copy is limited to in-frame clones, with some not included. The table records about 39,000 clones, around four fifths of them present only once. Sample: CD4+ T cells from peripheral blood mononuclear cells, taken before pregnancy. All receptors derive from a female donor with multiple sclerosis, enrolled in a pregnancy study.

V is TRBV4-2 and J is TRBJ1-1; D gene ambiguous. Germline CDR1 reads LGHNA; CDR2 reads YNFKEQ. Trimming shortened V by 1 base and J by 0 bases, and 12 bases separated the two germline ends. The CDR3 length is 16 residues. The CDR3 region is CASSQGYQEVNTEAFF. CDR3 DNA: TGTGCCAGCAGCCAAGGGTATCAGGAAGTGAACACTGAAGCTTTCTTT.

Turning to this clone: Distinct nucleotide sequences in the sample also encode this CDR3. The chain carries TRBV6-5 and TRBJ2-7; 11 nucleotides align to TRBD2. J was trimmed by 3 bases and V by 2 bases; bases with no gene match: 6. Germline V lookup: CDR1 MNHEY, CDR2 SVGAGI. This CDR3 comprises 16 residues. CDR3 protein: CASSYASGGIHYEQYF. DNA for the CDR3: TGTGCCAGCAGTTACGCTAGCGGGGGGATTCACTACGAGCAGTACTTC.

This sequence joins TRBV6-5 and TRBJ1-5; 8 bases fit TRBD1. The germline V gene has CDR1 MNHEY and CDR2 SVGAGI. The length of the CDR3 is 14 residues. Trimming took 6 bases from V and 4 from J; bases not matched to a gene: 5. The CDR3 DNA reads as TGTGCCAGCAGCCGACGGACAGGGAATCAGCCCCAGCATTTT. Protein: CASSRRTGNQPQHF.

The genes are TRBV19 and TRBJ1-1; 8 positions agree with TRBD1. CDR3 length: 15 residues. In germline, CDR1 is LNHDA, CDR2 SQIVND (reference sequence). V lost 4 bases to trimming and J lost 1 base; unmatched junction nucleotides: 5. CDR3 sequence (DNA): TGTGCCAGTAGTAACTGGACAGGGTCGAACACTGAAGCTTTCTTT. It specifies CASSNWTGSNTEAFF.

This chain uses TRBV5-4 with TRBJ2-3, with unresolved D. Germline-derived CDR1 and CDR2 are SGHNT and YYREEE (reference sequence). This CDR3 has 15 residues. The V and J ends lost 1 base and 6 bases respectively, with 15 bases between them. CDR3 nucleotide sequence: TGTGCCAGCAGCTTGAGGAACTACGGCGTGGATACGCAGTATTTT. Protein product: CASSLRNYGVDTQYF.

The rearrangement links TRBV19 to TRBJ2-1; weak D call: TRBD2 (5 bases). Germline V gene sequence: CDR1 LNHDA, CDR2 SQIVND (reference sequence). V was cut by 2 bases and J by 3 bases, with 8 bases left in between. This CDR3 has 14 residues. CDR3 in DNA: TGTGCCAGTAGTATAAGAGGGAACTACAATGAGCAGTTCTTC. This codes for CASSIRGNYNEQFF.

This clone was recorded a few times. The rearrangement links TRBV5-1 to TRBJ2-7, with 7 bases aligning to TRBD1. Trimming removed 0 bases from V and 9 bases from J; junction bases left unmatched: 6. This CDR3 region has 13 residues. Per germline, CDR1 SGHRS and CDR2 YFSETQ. CDR3 amino acids: CASSLEDRQGQYF. The CDR3, as DNA: TGCGCCAGCAGCTTGGAGGACAGGCAAGGGCAGTACTTC.

The V call is TRBV18, the J call TRBJ2-1; 7 bases fit TRBD2. J gave up 10 bases and V 2 bases, and 2 bases lay outside the gene matches. Germline loops: CDR1 KGHSH, CDR2 LQKENI. The CDR3 sequence is 12 residues long. CDR3 residues: CASSPGLEEQFF. In nucleotides, the CDR3 is TGTGCCAGCTCACCAGGACTAGAAGAGCAGTTCTTC. The variable domain in full, completed from reference TRBV18 and TRBJ2-1, reads NAGVMQNPRHLVRRRGQEARLRCSPMKGHSHVYWYRQLPEEGLKFMVYLQKENIIDESGMPKERFSAEFPKEGPSILRIQQVVRGDSAAYFCASSPGLEEQFFGPGTRLTVL.

V usage is TRBV19 and J usage is TRBJ1-1, with 8 bases identical to TRBD1. J lost 6 bases, V lost 1 base, and 1 base had no gene match. This CDR3 has 13 amino acids. In germline, CDR1 is LNHDA, CDR2 SQIVND (reference sequence). CDR3: CASSIGTGPEAFF. The CDR3 nucleotides are TGTGCCAGTAGTATAGGGACAGGGCCTGAAGCTTTCTTT.

This clone has only one observation. The V gene is TRBV30, the J gene TRBJ1-1; TRBD1 is a possible D gene (5 bases). V lost 5 bases to trimming and J lost 10 bases, with 20 bases between them. CDR1 and CDR2 from the germline V gene are GTSNPN and SVGIG (reference sequence). The CDR3 runs 13 residues. As DNA, the CDR3 is TGTGCCTGGGGCCAGGGTCTCCAAGGCGGAGCTTTCTTT. Its translation: CAWGQGLQGGAFF.

This clone was seen repeatedly, ten times or more. This chain joins TRBV7-9 and TRBJ2-7; weak D call: TRBD2 (6 bases). The V and J ends lost 5 bases and 0 bases respectively, with 14 bases between them. In germline, CDR1 is SEHNR, CDR2 FQNEAQ (reference sequence). This CDR3 has 15 residues. In DNA, the CDR3 is TGTGCCAGCAGCCGCGGGACGGTAAGCTCCTACGAGCAGTACTTC. Encoded protein: CASSRGTVSSYEQYF.

This clone appeared a few times. The chain carries TRBV18 and TRBJ1-6; perhaps TRBD1 as D (5 bases). With 3 bases removed from V and 7 bases from J, the gap between germline ends came to 10 bases. Germline V gene sequence: CDR1 KGHSH, CDR2 LQKENI. The CDR3 runs to 14 residues. The CDR3 DNA reads TGTGCCAGCTCACCTTTCGACAGAAATTCACCCCTCCACTTT. Protein product: CASSPFDRNSPLHF.

The chain has TRBV5-1 and TRBJ1-2; possibly TRBD1 for D (5 bases). This CDR3 spans 13 amino acids. Trimming took 3 bases from V and 4 from J, leaving 10 bases between them. CDR1 is SGHRS, CDR2 YFSETQ, per germline. CDR3 amino acids: CASSSQASYGYTF. CDR3 bases: TGCGCCAGCAGCTCACAGGCCAGCTATGGCTACACCTTC.

The chain uses TRBV7-3 and TRBJ2-2, with 8 bases identical to TRBD2. The CDR3 is 19 residues long. V was pared by 6 bases and J by 1 base, with 16 bases of the junction left unmatched. Germline CDR1 is SGHTA and CDR2 is FQGTGA. The CDR3 here is CASRHEPAAGGRNTGELFF. The CDR3 nucleotides read TGTGCCAGCAGACACGAGCCAGCGGCGGGGGGCCGGAACACCGGGGAGCTGTTTTTT.

This rearrangement joins TRBV7-2 to TRBJ2-1; 10 positions agree with TRBD2. Losses at the gene ends were 5 bases for V and 10 bases for J; bases not matched to a gene: 8. Per germline, CDR1 SGHTA and CDR2 FQGNSA. The length of the CDR3 is 14 residues. CDR3 residues: CASSPGTSVPEQFF. CDR3 coding DNA: TGTGCCAGCAGCCCCGGGACTAGCGTTCCCGAGCAGTTCTTC.

This clone was detected only once. Here the CDR3 DNA reads TGTGCCAGCAGCTTCCCGGGACGGGGGAGGGAGCAGTACTTC. Its protein is CASSFPGRGREQYF. V gene TRBV5-8 combines with J gene TRBJ2-7; D may be TRBD2 (6 bases). The CDR3 consists of 14 residues. CDR1 and CDR2 from the germline V gene are SGHTS and YDEGEE. V gave up 2 bases and J gave up 7 bases, with 16 bases separating them. Filled out from reference TRBV5-8 and TRBJ2-7, the complete variable domain reads EAGVTQSPTHLIKTRGQQATLRCSPISGHTSVYWYQQALGLGLQFLLWYDEGEERNRGNFPPRFSGRQFPNYSSELNVNALELEDSALYLCASSFPGRGREQYFGPGTRLTVT.

The chain links TRBV6-6 to TRBJ2-2; D is undetermined. Germline-derived CDR1 and CDR2 are MNHNY and SVGAGI (reference sequence). The V gene lost 2 bases and the J gene lost 5 bases, with 6 bases spanning the gap. The CDR3 runs to 13 residues. CDR3 coding DNA: TGTGCCAGCAGTTACCAGAATACCGGGGAGCTGTTTTTT. This codes for CASSYQNTGELFF.

The rearrangement links TRBV19 to TRBJ2-1, with 8 bases aligning to TRBD1. Germline lookup yields CDR1 LNHDA and CDR2 SQIVND (reference sequence). V shed 3 bases and J 9 bases; nucleotides not matched to a gene: 16. The CDR3 length is 17 residues. DNA for the CDR3: TGTGCCAGTAGTATGCAGCCAGGGGGCTTGCTGAGCCCTGAGCAGTTCTTC. It codes for CASSMQPGGLLSPEQFF.

The DNA of the CDR3 is TGTGCTAGTGGTCCCGCGGACAGAAACTATGGCTACACCTTC. Amino acids: CASGPADRNYGYTF. The rearrangement links TRBV12-5 to TRBJ1-2; a possible D gene is TRBD1 (6 bases). Trimming pared 5 bases from V and 2 bases from J, leaving 12 bases between. Germline loops: CDR1 LGHNT, CDR2 FRNRAP. The CDR3 covers 14 residues.